One and the same sample provided the 29 T cell receptor beta chains below, sequenced in a study of Ad26.COV2.S vaccination and SARS-CoV-2 variants. Generated by immunoSEQ multiplex PCR, the TCRdb table keeps only in-frame clones and is missing some. Among 300,000 to 400,000 clones listed, around 84% were seen once. Regarding treatment: approximately 18 received Ad26.COV2.S at low or high dose, single or two shots; 5 received placebo; per-sample allocation not given. On day 63 after the first injection, vaccine and placebo recipients gave samples. The sequencing used peripheral blood, collected in a trial of Ad26.COV2.S vaccine versus placebo. The receptors here all came from a person between 18 and 59 years old who received the Ad26.COV2.S COVID-19 vaccine or a placebo.

The chain links TRBV9 to TRBJ1-3; unclear D gene. The CDR3 is made up of 15 amino acids. V dropped 3 bases and J dropped 0 bases, with 10 bases sitting between them. Germline loops: CDR1 SGDLS, CDR2 YYNGEE. In DNA, the CDR3 is TGTGCCAGCAGCGCGACCTTAAGCTCTGGAAACACCATATATTTT. It is translated as CASSATLSSGNTIYF.

The rearrangement uses TRBV2 and TRBJ2-2; 7 bases map to TRBD2. J gave up 6 bases and V 6 bases, and 7 bases lay outside the gene matches. This CDR3 is built from 14 residues. Looked up from germline, CDR1 is SNHLY and CDR2 is FYNNEI. CDR3 coding DNA: TGTGCCAGCAGCTTATTAACTAGCGCCGGGGAGCTGTTTTTT. This sequence encodes CASSLLTSAGELFF.

This clone was observed a few times. The chain carries TRBV2 and TRBJ1-2; tentative D call: TRBD1 (5 bases). V lost 3 bases to trimming and J lost 5 bases, with 10 bases between them. This CDR3 is 13 amino acids long. The V gene's germline CDR1 is SNHLY and CDR2 FYNNEI. Here the CDR3 reads CASSEARAYGYTF. CDR3 nucleotide sequence: TGTGCCAGCAGTGAGGCCAGGGCTTATGGCTACACCTTC.

The chain has TRBV3-1 (or the pseudogene TRBV3-2) and TRBJ2-1; unclear D gene. Germline assignment: CDR1 LGHDT and CDR2 YNNKEL (reference sequence). The CDR3 is made up of 13 amino acids. The germline V and J ends were trimmed by 3 bases and 3 bases, with 6 bases remaining between them. The CDR3 coding sequence is TGTGCCAGCAGCCACTCGAACTACAATGAGCAGTTCTTC. This sequence encodes CASSHSNYNEQFF.

This clone was detected once. The chain carries TRBV6-5 and TRBJ1-5; the match to TRBD1 covers 9 bases. V lost 7 bases, J lost 4 bases, and 5 bases stayed unmatched. The germline V gene has CDR1 MNHEY and CDR2 SVGAGI. This CDR3 has 14 residues. The CDR3 coding sequence is TGTGCCAGCATTCGACAGGGGGGGAATCAGCCCCAGCATTTT. Protein product: CASIRQGGNQPQHF.

The gene calls are TRBV29-1 and TRBJ2-1; TRBD1 aligns across 8 bases. The J segment lost 4 bases and the V segment lost 4 bases, leaving 3 bases of the junction unmatched. The CDR3 has 13 amino acids. Germline V gene sequence: CDR1 SQVTM, CDR2 ANQGSEA. The CDR3 loop reads CSVGRGRYNEQFF. The CDR3, as DNA: TGCAGCGTTGGCAGGGGGCGATACAATGAGCAGTTCTTC.

The chain carries TRBV2 and TRBJ1-6, with 8 bases aligning to TRBD1. CDR1 SNHLY and CDR2 FYNNEI come from the germline V gene. J gave up 5 bases and V 3 bases, and 0 bases lay outside the gene matches. This CDR3 contains 14 residues. The CDR3 sequence: CASSETGDNSPLHF. The CDR3 coding sequence is TGTGCCAGCAGTGAGACAGGGGATAATTCACCCCTCCACTTT. Together with reference TRBV2 and TRBJ1-6, the CDR3 gives the full variable domain: EPEVTQTPSHQVTQMGQEVILRCVPISNHLYFYWYRQILGQKVEFLVSFYNNEISEKSEIFDDQFSVERPDGSNFTLKIRSTKLEDSAMYFCASSETGDNSPLHFGNGTRLTVT.

The V call is TRBV29-1, the J call TRBJ2-7; D could derive from TRBD1 or TRBD2 (7 bases each). V shed 6 bases and J shed 7 bases, with 22 bases lying between them. Germline values: CDR1 SQVTM, CDR2 ANQGSEA. The CDR3 is 14 residues long. Here the CDR3 reads CSVARGWGGEEQYF. CDR3 sequence (DNA): TGCAGCGTGGCCAGGGGGTGGGGAGGGGAAGAGCAGTACTTC.

In this sample, this clone turned up a few times. The chain employs TRBV30 and TRBJ1-2, with unresolved D. V shed 3 bases and J shed 8 bases, with 10 bases lying between them. Looked up from germline, CDR1 is GTSNPN and CDR2 is SVGIG (reference sequence). The CDR3 is 11 residues long. CDR3 bases: TGTGCCTGGAGGGGTAGGGCCGGCTACACCTTC. Its translation is CAWRGRAGYTF.

This chain connects TRBV10-2 to TRBJ1-2, with 9 bases that match TRBD1. J gave up 4 bases and V 0 bases, and 6 bases lay outside the gene matches. The germline CDR1 and CDR2 sequences are WSHSY and SAAADI. This CDR3 is 16 amino acids long. The CDR3 DNA sequence: TGCGCCAGCAGTGAGTCCGGGACAGGGTTTAGCTATGGCTACACCTTC. The encoded protein is CASSESGTGFSYGYTF.

The V call is TRBV27, the J call TRBJ2-1; D might be TRBD2 (6 bases). Germline V gene data show CDR1 as MNHEY and CDR2 as SMNVEV (reference sequence). The CDR3 length is 12 residues. This CDR3 is CVISGESGEQFF. The CDR3 DNA reads as TGTGTCATCTCGGGGGAATCAGGGGAGCAGTTCTTC.

The V and J genes are TRBV5-1 and TRBJ1-1, with 9 positions matching TRBD1. Losses at the gene ends were 5 bases for V and 4 bases for J; bases not matched to a gene: 12. The CDR3 is 16 residues long. Germline CDR1 and CDR2: SGHRS and YFSETQ. The chain's CDR3 is CASRPGTGLVSTEAFF. CDR3 DNA: TGCGCCAGCAGACCCGGGACAGGGCTTGTTAGCACTGAAGCTTTCTTT.

V and J are TRBV14 and TRBJ2-3; the D gene is possibly TRBD2 (6 bases). Germline loops: CDR1 SGHDN, CDR2 FVKESK. Trimming stripped 5 bases from V and 0 bases from J, with 12 bases between. CDR3 size: 15 residues. CDR3 nucleotides: TGTGCCAGCAGCTCCCCGGGGAGGAGCACAGATACGCAGTATTTT. Amino acid sequence: CASSSPGRSTDTQYF.

The chain couples TRBV9 to TRBJ2-1, with 12 nucleotides matching TRBD2. Germline CDR1 SGDLS, CDR2 YYNGEE. The CDR3 loop spans 15 amino acids. V gave up 3 bases and J gave up 6 bases; unmatched junction bases: 4. The CDR3 spells CASSGRTSGANEQFF. The CDR3 coding sequence is TGTGCCAGCAGCGGAAGGACTAGCGGGGCCAATGAGCAGTTCTTC.

This chain links TRBV7-2 with TRBJ1-5; possible D gene TRBD1, 6 bases. V lost 3 bases to trimming and J lost 7 bases, with 25 bases between them. Germline loops: CDR1 SGHTA, CDR2 FQGNSA. This CDR3 is 18 amino acids long. The CDR3 reads CASSFSHPSGVKRQPQHF. DNA for the CDR3: TGTGCCAGCAGCTTTTCACACCCTTCAGGGGTGAAGCGGCAGCCCCAGCATTTT.

V usage is TRBV14 and J usage is TRBJ1-2, with a weak D call TRBD1 (6 bases). Germline CDR1 reads SGHDN; CDR2 reads FVKESK. The CDR3 extends over 15 amino acids. V dropped 2 bases and J dropped 4 bases, with 14 bases sitting between them. The CDR3 reads CASSQKIGTIYGYTF. As DNA, the CDR3 is TGTGCCAGCAGCCAAAAGATCGGGACAATCTATGGCTACACCTTC. Together with reference TRBV14 and TRBJ1-2, the CDR3 gives the full variable domain: EAGVTQFPSHSVIEKGQTVTLRCDPISGHDNLYWYRRVMGKEIKFLLHFVKESKQDESGMPNNRFLAERTGGTYSTLKVQPAELEDSGVYFCASSQKIGTIYGYTFGSGTRLTVV.

This chain joins TRBV25-1 and TRBJ2-7; a possible D gene is TRBD2 (7 bases). The CDR3 is 12 residues long. V lost 9 bases and J lost 3, with 12 bases in between. Germline V gene data show CDR1 as MGHDK and CDR2 as SYGVNS. CDR3 sequence reads: CASRGGLYEQYF. CDR3 nucleotide sequence: TGTGCCAGTAGGGGGGGTCTCTACGAGCAGTACTTC.

The chain has TRBV5-1 and TRBJ2-3; the match to TRBD1 covers 7 bases. Looked up from germline, CDR1 is SGHRS and CDR2 is YFSETQ. This CDR3 has 15 amino acids. With 0 bases clipped from V and 6 bases from J, the junction kept 7 bases outside the gene matches. The CDR3 reads CASSLAEGAGDTQYF. In DNA, the CDR3 is TGCGCCAGCAGCTTGGCCGAGGGGGCCGGGGATACGCAGTATTTT.

V gene TRBV6-5 combines with J gene TRBJ1-1, with a tentative D call TRBD1 (5 bases). Trimming pared 11 bases from V and 1 base from J, leaving 20 bases between. The CDR3 sequence is 15 residues long. The germline V gene encodes CDR1 MNHEY and CDR2 SVGAGI. The CDR3 region is CAAWVPGRGNTEAFF. The CDR3 nucleotides read TGTGCCGCTTGGGTGCCCGGGAGGGGGAACACTGAAGCTTTCTTT.

This clone was seen more than once but under ten times. V gene TRBV7-9 combines with J gene TRBJ2-7, with D possibly matching TRBD1 (6 bases). Germline V gives CDR1 SEHNR, CDR2 FQNEAQ (reference sequence). The CDR3 contains 14 residues. Trimming left V 0 bases short and J 3 bases short, with 9 bases between. The CDR3 protein is CASSLARGYYEQYF. The CDR3 nucleotides are TGTGCCAGCAGCTTAGCCAGGGGCTACTACGAGCAGTACTTC.

V is TRBV6-5 and J is TRBJ1-6, with unresolved D. V lost 0 bases to trimming and J lost 12 bases, with 12 bases between them. Per the germline V gene, CDR1 is MNHEY and CDR2 is SVGAGI. The CDR3 loop spans 14 amino acids. The CDR3 DNA is TGTGCCAGCAGTTACTCCGAAGATATCGGACCCCTCCACTTT. Its protein is CASSYSEDIGPLHF.

The chain carries TRBV3-1 (or the pseudogene TRBV3-2) and TRBJ2-1; 12 bases match TRBD2. The ends lost 3 bases at V and 6 bases at J; junction bases unmatched: 3. This CDR3 has 15 residues. From germline, CDR1 is LGHDT and CDR2 YNNKEL (reference sequence). The CDR3 nucleotides read TGTGCCAGCAGCCACTCTAGCGGGGGGGCCAATGAGCAGTTCTTC. Its protein is CASSHSSGGANEQFF.

The chain combines TRBV6-2 or TRBV6-3 with TRBJ1-5, with TRBD1 identical over 7 bases. Per the germline V gene, CDR1 is MNHEY and CDR2 is SVGEGT. Losses at the gene ends were 2 bases for V and 1 base for J; bases not matched to a gene: 5. There are 16 residues in the CDR3. In nucleotides, the CDR3 is TGTGCCAGCAGTTACAGGGGGCGAGGGAGCAATCAGCCCCAGCATTTT. This encodes CASSYRGRGSNQPQHF.

The chain employs TRBV5-4 and TRBJ2-2, with 7 nucleotides matching TRBD1. The CDR3 extends over 18 amino acids. The V and J ends lost 5 bases and 1 base, in that order; junction bases with no gene match: 14. The germline CDR1 and CDR2 sequences are SGHNT and YYREEE (reference sequence). CDR3 DNA: TGTGCCAGCAGTAGAGGGGGCCTCTCTGGGGTGAACACCGGGGAGCTGTTTTTT. Its protein is CASSRGGLSGVNTGELFF.

This rearrangement joins TRBV7-2 to TRBJ1-2; a possible D gene is TRBD1 (6 bases). CDR1 is SGHTA and CDR2 is FQGNSA in the germline V gene. Trimming shortened V by 1 base and J by 2 bases, and 11 bases separated the two germline ends. The CDR3 runs to 15 residues. This CDR3 is CASSLDRGPNYGYTF. CDR3 in DNA: TGTGCCAGCAGCTTAGATCGGGGGCCAAACTATGGCTACACCTTC. Full variable domain (outside the CDR3, taken from reference TRBV7-2 and TRBJ1-2): GAGVSQSPSNKVTEKGKDVELRCDPISGHTALYWYRQSLGQGLEFLIYFQGNSAPDKSGLPSDRFSAERTGGSVSTLTIQRTQQEDSAVYLCASSLDRGPNYGYTFGSGTRLTVV.

The chain carries TRBV5-5 and TRBJ1-2; 7 positions agree with TRBD1. The length of the CDR3 is 17 residues. V gave up 0 bases and J gave up 2 bases; unmatched junction bases: 10. Germline lookup yields CDR1 SGHKS and CDR2 YYEKEE (reference sequence). The CDR3 coding sequence is TGTGCCAGCAGCTTGGGACCATTACCGACAGGGAACTATGGCTACACCTTC. It is translated as CASSLGPLPTGNYGYTF.

The genes are TRBV12-3 or TRBV12-4 and TRBJ1-1; weak D call: TRBD1 (5 bases). The CDR3 is 13 amino acids. Trimming took off 6 bases at V and 6 bases at J, with 14 bases between the two ends. CDR3 in DNA: TGTGCCAGCAGGCAAACGGGACGGGCTGAAGCTTTCTTT. Amino acids: CASRQTGRAEAFF.

The chain is built from TRBV11-2 and TRBJ2-7, with 7 bases lining up with TRBD1. Germline CDR1 is SGHAT and CDR2 is FQNNGV. The CDR3 runs to 13 residues. V trimming: 5 bases; J trimming: 2 bases; junction bases outside the gene matches: 3. The CDR3 reads CASSPGTAYEQYF. The CDR3, as DNA: TGTGCCAGCAGCCCCGGGACAGCCTACGAGCAGTACTTC.

The chain combines TRBV2 with TRBJ2-2; TRBD1 is a possible D gene (5 bases). Germline lookup yields CDR1 SNHLY and CDR2 FYNNEI. There are 13 residues in the CDR3. Trimming removed 6 bases at V and 5 bases at J, with 10 bases between. The CDR3 DNA reads TGTGCCAGCAGCCAGGGATATACCGGGGAGCTGTTTTTT. Translated: CASSQGYTGELFF.